Sequencing of this T cell receptor beta chain was carried out in a study of OX40 agonist ivuxolimab in advanced cancers. Points from the study as a whole: Expanded clones were, on average, more numerous in CD8+ T cells than in CD4+.

Excluded were patients having autoimmune disease history or systemic immunosuppression. Blood sampling took place at baseline, cycle 4 day 1, and cycle 7 day 1. Using immunoSEQ multiplex PCR, the repertoire was profiled, and TCRdb retains in-frame clones only, with some absent. The sample comprises tens of thousands of clones, roughly 88% of which are singletons, and around 1.5% rests with the top ten. In regard to this clone: Antigen: not known.

With 6 bases removed from V and 3 bases from J, the gap between germline ends came to 9 bases. In germline, CDR1 is MNHNS, CDR2 SASEGT. The CDR3 is 12 residues long. The TCR sequence derives from an adult with an advanced solid tumor such as melanoma, head and neck, liver or kidney cancer. This chain connects TRBV6-1 to TRBJ2-7; weak D call: TRBD1 (5 bases). The starting material was CD4+ or CD8+ T cells sorted from blood, obtained in a trial of the OX40 agonist ivuxolimab. CDR3 in DNA: TGTGCCAGCAGAGGGGTCTTCTACGAGCAGTACTTC. It encodes CASRGVFYEQYF.